The TCR beta chain under discussion was sequenced for a study of radiotherapy plus CTLA-4 blockade in lung cancer. Study-wide context: The study recorded objective responses in 15% to 20% of patients and disease control in approximately 33%. Whole-study results and caveats: After radiotherapy and ipilimumab, tumor-derived clones expanded in peripheral blood.

V was pared by 5 bases and J by 4 bases, with 9 bases between. Germline values: CDR1 LNHNV, CDR2 YYDKDF (reference sequence). This CDR3 spans 13 amino acids. As to this clone: Its antigen is undetermined.

Sequenced by immunoSEQ multiplex PCR; TCRdb stores in-frame clones only, minus some. The sample has 85,000 to 100,000 clones, around 86% seen once; the top ten hold 16%. This chain links TRBV15 with TRBJ1-5; D gene uncertain. The material was peripheral blood, obtained from a patient treated with radiotherapy plus ipilimumab. This TCR came from a human donor with non-small cell lung cancer that progressed on radiotherapy plus ipilimumab. CDR3 region: CATSAQINQPQHF. CDR3 in DNA: TGTGCCACCAGCGCCCAGATAAATCAGCCCCAGCATTTT.